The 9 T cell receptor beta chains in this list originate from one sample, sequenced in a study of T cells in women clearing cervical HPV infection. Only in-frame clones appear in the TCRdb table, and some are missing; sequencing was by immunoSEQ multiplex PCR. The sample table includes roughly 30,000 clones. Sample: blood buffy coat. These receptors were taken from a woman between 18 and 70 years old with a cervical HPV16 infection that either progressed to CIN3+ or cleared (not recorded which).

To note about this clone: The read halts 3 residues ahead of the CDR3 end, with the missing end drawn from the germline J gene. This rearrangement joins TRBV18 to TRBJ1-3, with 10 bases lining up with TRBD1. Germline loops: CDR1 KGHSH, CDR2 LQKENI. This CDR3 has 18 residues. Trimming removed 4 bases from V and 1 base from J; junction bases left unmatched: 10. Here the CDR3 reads CASSRLDRGAKSGNTIYF. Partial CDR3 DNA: TGTGCCAGCTCACGATTGGACAGGGGGGCAAAGTCTGGAAACACC.

CDR3 amino acids: CASSPWTSGSDTQYF. The covered CDR3 bases are TGTGCCAGCAGCCCCTGGACTAGCGGGAGTGATACG. The genes are TRBV7-6 and TRBJ2-3; 13 nucleotides align to TRBD2. The CDR3 goes on 3 residues after the read ends, and that part is filled in from the germline J gene. Germline trimming cut 5 bases from V and 6 bases from J; bases unmatched to any gene: 5. The CDR3 sequence is 15 residues long. Germline V gene sequence: CDR1 SGHVS, CDR2 FNYEAQ.

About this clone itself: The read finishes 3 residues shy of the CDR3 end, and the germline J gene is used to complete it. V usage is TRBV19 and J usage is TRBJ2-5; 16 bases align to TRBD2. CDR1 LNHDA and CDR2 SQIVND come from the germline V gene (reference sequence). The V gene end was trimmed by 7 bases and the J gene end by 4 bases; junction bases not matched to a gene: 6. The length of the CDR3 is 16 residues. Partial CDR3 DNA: TGTGCCAGTAAGGGACTAGCGGGAGGGGGCGGAGAGACC. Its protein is CASKGLAGGGGET. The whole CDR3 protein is CASKGLAGGGGETQYF.

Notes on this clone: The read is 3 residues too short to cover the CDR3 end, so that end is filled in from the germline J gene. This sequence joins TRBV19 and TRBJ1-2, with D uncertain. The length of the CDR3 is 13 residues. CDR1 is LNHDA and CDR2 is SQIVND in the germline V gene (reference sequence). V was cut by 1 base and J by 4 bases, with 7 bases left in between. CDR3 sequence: CASSIASVYGYTF. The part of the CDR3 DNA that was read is TGTGCCAGTAGTATAGCCTCCGTCTATGGC.

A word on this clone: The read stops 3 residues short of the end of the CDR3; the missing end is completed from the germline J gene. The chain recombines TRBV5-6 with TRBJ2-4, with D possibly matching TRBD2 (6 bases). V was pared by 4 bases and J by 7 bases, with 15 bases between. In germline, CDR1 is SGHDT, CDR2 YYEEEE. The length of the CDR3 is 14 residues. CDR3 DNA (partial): TGTGCCAGCAGCACTAGCAGAGGTAGGAACATT. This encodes CASSTSRGRNI. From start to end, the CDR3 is CASSTSRGRNIQYF.

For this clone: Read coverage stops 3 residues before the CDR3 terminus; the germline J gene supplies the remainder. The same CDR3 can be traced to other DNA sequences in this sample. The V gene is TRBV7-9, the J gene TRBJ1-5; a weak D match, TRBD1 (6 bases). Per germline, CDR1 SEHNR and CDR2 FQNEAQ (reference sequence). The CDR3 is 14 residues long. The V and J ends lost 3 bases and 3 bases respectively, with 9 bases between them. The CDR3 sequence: CASSFTGNNQPQHF. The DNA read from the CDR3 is TGTGCCAGCAGCTTTACAGGGAACAATCAGCCC.

The CDR3: CSAFRDRVSPEQYF. The CDR3 DNA, read in part, is TGCAGTGCTTTCCGGGACAGGGTTTCCCCCGAG. The chain combines TRBV20-1 with TRBJ2-7, with 9 positions matching TRBD1. The CDR3 end is not reached by the read, which stops 3 residues before it; the germline J gene fills it in. J lost 6 bases, V lost 5 bases, and 11 bases had no gene match. The CDR3 is 14 amino acids. Per germline, CDR1 DFQATT and CDR2 SNEGSKA (reference sequence).

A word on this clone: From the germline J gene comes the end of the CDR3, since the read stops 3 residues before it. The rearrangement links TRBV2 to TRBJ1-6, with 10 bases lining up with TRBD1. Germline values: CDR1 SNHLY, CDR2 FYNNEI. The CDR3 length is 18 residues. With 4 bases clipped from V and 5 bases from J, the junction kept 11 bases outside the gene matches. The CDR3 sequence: CASSVAGQGTGNNSPLHF. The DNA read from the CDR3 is TGTGCCAGCAGTGTGGCGGGACAGGGGACGGGGAATAATTCACCC. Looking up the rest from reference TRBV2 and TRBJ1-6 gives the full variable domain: EPEVTQTPSHQVTQMGQEVILRCVPISNHLYFYWYRQILGQKVEFLVSFYNNEISEKSEIFDDQFSVERPDGSNFTLKIRSTKLEDSAMYFCASSVAGQGTGNNSPLHFGNGTRLTVT.

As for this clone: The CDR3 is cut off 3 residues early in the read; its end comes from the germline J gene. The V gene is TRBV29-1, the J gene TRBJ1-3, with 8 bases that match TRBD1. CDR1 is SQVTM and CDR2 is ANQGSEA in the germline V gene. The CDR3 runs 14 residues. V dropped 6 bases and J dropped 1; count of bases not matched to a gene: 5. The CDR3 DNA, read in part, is TGCAGCGTGGCGGACAGGGAATCTGGAAACACC. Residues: CSVADRESGNT. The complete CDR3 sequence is CSVADRESGNTIYF.